The 22 T cell receptor beta chains below come from one sample, sequenced in a study of control samples from healthy donors and cancer patients. Data came from immunoSEQ multiplex PCR; TCRdb stores just in-frame clones and leaves some out. The sample contains 91,000 or so clones, roughly nine tenths of which appear only once. Sequenced: blood. These receptors were obtained from a woman aged 25 to 39 in good health.

The V gene is TRBV11-3, the J gene TRBJ2-5; no reliable D call. This CDR3 has 11 residues. CDR1 is SGHNT and CDR2 is YENEEA in the germline V gene. Trimming stripped 4 bases from V and 4 bases from J, with 4 bases between. CDR3 in DNA: TGTGCCAGCAGCTCAGGAGAGACCCAGTACTTC. This codes for CASSSGETQYF.

The rearrangement uses TRBV18 and TRBJ1-1, with a weak D call TRBD1 (6 bases). The CDR3 totals 17 residues. V gave up 4 bases and J gave up 0 bases, with 18 bases separating them. Germline lookup yields CDR1 KGHSH and CDR2 LQKENI. The CDR3 reads CASSLMAQGPVNTEAFF. As DNA, the CDR3 is TGTGCCAGCTCACTCATGGCACAGGGACCCGTGAACACTGAAGCTTTCTTT.

V gene TRBV5-1 combines with J gene TRBJ2-7; D gene ambiguous. Germline V gene lookup returns CDR1 SGHRS and CDR2 YFSETQ. There are 13 residues in the CDR3. Trimming took off 3 bases at V and 3 bases at J, with 10 bases between the two ends. The CDR3 region has the DNA TGCGCCAGCAGCTCTACGACGGGCTACGAGCAGTACTTC. Translation: CASSSTTGYEQYF.

This clone was detected once. The CDR3 sequence is CASSLTAGTEAFF. The DNA of the CDR3 is TGTGCCAGCAGCTTAACGGCGGGGACTGAAGCTTTCTTT. The chain joins TRBV7-3 to TRBJ1-1; no reliable D call. CDR1 SGHTA and CDR2 FQGTGA come from the germline V gene. V shed 0 bases and J shed 5 bases, with 7 bases lying between them. The CDR3 spans 13 residues.

The J gene is TRBJ1-1, the V gene TRBV6-5, with TRBD1 as a possible D gene (5 bases). The CDR3 sequence is 16 residues long. Germline CDR1 MNHEY, CDR2 SVGAGI. The germline V and J ends were trimmed by 2 bases and 0 bases, with 13 bases remaining between them. CDR3 loop: CASSYTGGSMNTEAFF. Here the CDR3 DNA reads TGTGCCAGCAGTTACACTGGGGGATCCATGAACACTGAAGCTTTCTTT.

CDR3 protein: CASSLQVQSEKLFF. For the CDR3, the DNA is TGCGCCAGCAGCCTGCAGGTGCAGAGTGAAAAACTGTTTTTT. The chain joins TRBV5-1 to TRBJ1-4; D gene ambiguous. This CDR3 region has 14 residues. V shed 4 bases and J shed 7 bases, with 14 bases lying between them. Germline V gives CDR1 SGHRS, CDR2 YFSETQ.

This sequence joins TRBV19 and TRBJ1-1; D may be TRBD1 (6 bases). CDR1 and CDR2 from the germline V gene are LNHDA and SQIVND (reference sequence). The CDR3 is made up of 13 amino acids. Trimming removed 7 bases at V and 7 bases at J, with 16 bases between. For the CDR3, the DNA is TGTGCCAGTACAATACAGGACAGCGGTGAAGCTTTCTTT. It codes for CASTIQDSGEAFF.

The chain employs TRBV5-1 and TRBJ1-5, with 12 bases matching TRBD1. The CDR3 runs 16 residues. Trimming at V came to 4 bases and at J to 6 bases, leaving 8 bases not matched to a gene. Germline assignment: CDR1 SGHRS and CDR2 YFSETQ. The CDR3 sequence is CASSLEGQGASQPQHF. Here the CDR3 DNA reads TGCGCCAGCAGCCTAGAGGGACAGGGGGCGAGTCAGCCCCAGCATTTT.

This clone came up a few times. The gene calls are TRBV7-6 and TRBJ2-7; 9 nucleotides agree with TRBD1. In germline, CDR1 is SGHVS, CDR2 FNYEAQ. This CDR3 is built from 18 residues. V trimming: 1 base; J trimming: 4 bases; junction bases outside the gene matches: 14. The CDR3 spells CASSLGIQGASGTYEQYF. The CDR3 bases are TGTGCCAGCAGCTTAGGGATACAGGGGGCTAGCGGTACTTACGAGCAGTACTTC.

The rearrangement joins TRBV10-3 to TRBJ1-1; a weak D match, TRBD1 (6 bases). Trimming took off 5 bases at V and 2 bases at J, with 12 bases between the two ends. Germline V lookup: CDR1 ENHRY, CDR2 SYGVKD. The CDR3 has 14 amino acids. DNA of the CDR3: TGTGCCATCAGTTCGGGACACTCAAACACTGAAGCTTTCTTT. This gives the protein CAISSGHSNTEAFF.

This rearrangement joins TRBV7-9 to TRBJ1-2, with a tentative D call TRBD1 (6 bases). Germline CDR1 SEHNR, CDR2 FQNEAQ (reference sequence). Trimming pared 7 bases from V and 1 base from J, leaving 7 bases between. The CDR3 runs to 12 residues. The CDR3 reads CASNRVNYGYTF. The CDR3 DNA reads TGTGCCAGCAACAGGGTTAACTATGGCTACACCTTC.

The chain employs TRBV9 and TRBJ2-1; 14 nucleotides align to TRBD2. With 3 bases clipped from V and 9 bases from J, the junction kept 5 bases outside the gene matches. This CDR3 is built from 15 residues. The germline V gene encodes CDR1 SGDLS and CDR2 YYNGEE. This CDR3 is CASSGLAGGPGEQFF. CDR3 bases: TGTGCCAGCAGCGGACTAGCGGGAGGGCCTGGTGAGCAGTTCTTC.

This chain connects TRBV2 to TRBJ2-6; D is ambiguous. The germline gives CDR1 SNHLY, CDR2 FYNNEI. V dropped 2 bases and J dropped 0 bases, with 8 bases sitting between them. This CDR3 region has 16 residues. For the CDR3, the DNA is TGTGCCAGCAGTGAAAGCCAGAACTCTGGGGCCAACGTCCTGACTTTC. Translated: CASSESQNSGANVLTF. The full variable domain, in which reference TRBV2 and TRBJ2-6 provide the parts outside the CDR3, is EPEVTQTPSHQVTQMGQEVILRCVPISNHLYFYWYRQILGQKVEFLVSFYNNEISEKSEIFDDQFSVERPDGSNFTLKIRSTKLEDSAMYFCASSESQNSGANVLTFGAGSRLTVL.

This clone was counted once. The chain links TRBV18 to TRBJ2-5; perhaps TRBD2 as D (6 bases). CDR1 is KGHSH, CDR2 LQKENI, per germline. The CDR3 extends over 15 amino acids. V lost 3 bases, J lost 2 bases, and 13 bases lay in between. The CDR3 reads CASSPLLREQETQYF. CDR3 DNA: TGTGCCAGCTCACCCCTTTTGCGGGAACAAGAGACCCAGTACTTC.

This clone was seen a single time. The genes are TRBV7-9 and TRBJ2-7; D is perhaps TRBD1 (6 bases). Germline loops: CDR1 SEHNR, CDR2 FQNEAQ (reference sequence). The V end lost 5 bases, the J end lost 2 bases, and 16 bases lay between the germline ends. This CDR3 is built from 15 residues. The CDR3: CASSPGAQGPYEQYF. The CDR3 DNA is TGTGCCAGCAGCCCAGGGGCCCAAGGACCCTACGAGCAGTACTTC.

This chain joins TRBV5-1 and TRBJ1-2, with TRBD1 matching over 7 bases. The V gene end was trimmed by 4 bases and the J gene end by 4 bases; junction bases not matched to a gene: 7. Germline V gene sequence: CDR1 SGHRS, CDR2 YFSETQ. CDR3 length: 14 amino acids. CDR3 bases: TGCGCCAGCAGCCCGGGACAGATCTTCTATGGCTACACCTTC. Protein: CASSPGQIFYGYTF. Together with reference TRBV5-1 and TRBJ1-2, the CDR3 gives the full variable domain: KAGVTQTPRYLIKTRGQQVTLSCSPISGHRSVSWYQQTPGQGLQFLFEYFSETQRNKGNFPGRFSGRQFSNSRSEMNVSTLELGDSALYLCASSPGQIFYGYTFGSGTRLTVV.

This chain connects TRBV19 to TRBJ2-5, with TRBD2 as a possible D gene (6 bases). From germline, CDR1 is LNHDA and CDR2 SQIVND (reference sequence). V lost 5 bases to trimming and J lost 5 bases, with 18 bases between them. The CDR3 is 15 residues long. CDR3 amino acids: CASSPGGPGSETQYF. The CDR3 DNA follows: TGTGCCAGTAGTCCCGGGGGACCGGGGAGCGAGACCCAGTACTTC.

The rearrangement links TRBV18 to TRBJ2-7; D may correspond to TRBD1 or TRBD2 (5 bases each). In germline, CDR1 is KGHSH, CDR2 LQKENI. The CDR3 runs 12 residues. Trimming shortened V by 2 bases and J by 3 bases, and 5 bases separated the two germline ends. CDR3 nucleotide sequence: TGTGCCAGCTCACCAGGGGGCTACGAGCAGTACTTC. Residues: CASSPGGYEQYF.

CDR3 sequence (DNA): TGTGCCATCAGTGCCCCGGACAGGATAATCTACGAGCAGTACTTC. Residues: CAISAPDRIIYEQYF. V gene TRBV10-3 combines with J gene TRBJ2-7; the match to TRBD1 covers 7 bases. J was trimmed by 3 bases and V by 4 bases; bases with no gene match: 9. In germline, CDR1 is ENHRY, CDR2 SYGVKD. The CDR3 extends over 15 amino acids.

The V gene is TRBV19, the J gene TRBJ2-7, with 7 bases aligning to TRBD1. The V segment lost 6 bases and the J segment 0 bases; nucleotides outside the gene matches: 8. The CDR3 is made up of 15 amino acids. CDR1 and CDR2 from the germline V gene are LNHDA and SQIVND (reference sequence). The CDR3 region has the DNA TGTGCCAGTAGCGTAGCCGGGACAGCCTCCTACGAGCAGTACTTC. Protein sequence: CASSVAGTASYEQYF.

The chain recombines TRBV7-9 with TRBJ2-2; D uncertain. CDR1 SEHNR and CDR2 FQNEAQ come from the germline V gene (reference sequence). The CDR3 has 13 amino acids. V was pared by 6 bases and J by 0 bases, with 5 bases between. DNA for the CDR3: TGTGCCAGCAGGAGCGCGAACACCGGGGAGCTGTTTTTT. It translates to CASRSANTGELFF.

The J gene is TRBJ2-5, the V gene TRBV7-7; TRBD2 aligns across 8 bases. Germline loops: CDR1 SSHAT, CDR2 FNYEAQ (reference sequence). V shed 5 bases and J 5 bases; nucleotides not matched to a gene: 7. The CDR3 is 14 residues long. CDR3 protein: CASSAGLAGETQYF. CDR3 coding DNA: TGTGCCAGCAGCGCAGGACTAGCCGGGGAGACCCAGTACTTC.